The 2 T cell receptor beta chains reported below all come from one sample, sequenced in a study of CD8+ T cells in alopecia areata (dated by TCRdb to the late 2010s). Pooled mouse cutaneous lymph node cells were stained for CD4, CD8alpha, NKG2D, NKG2ACE and other markers and were then sorted on a BD Influx. Library prep was done by the immunoSEQ multiplex PCR assay. To provide template for TCR sequencing, every sample had RNA extracted and reverse transcribed into cDNA. TCRdb carries this immuneACCESS record with in-frame sequences only. Its versions omit some clonotypes, under half of them owing to an unresolved V gene in the studies checked, with the rest unexplained. The sample records 250,000 or so clones, none occurring a single time. Together, the top ten hold around 1.2% of the sample. Material: CD4+ T cells sorted from a lymph node. These receptors came from a C3H/HeJ mouse with alopecia areata. The strain carries MHC haplotype H2-k.

As for this clone: All gene names here are mouse names. The CDR3 DNA, read in part, is TGTGCCAGCAGACAGGGGGTTTATGCT. It translates to CASRQGVYA. The full-length CDR3 reads as CASRQGVYAEQFF. The chain employs TRBV13-3 and TRBJ2-1; TRBD1 matches 8 bases. Read coverage stops 4 residues before the CDR3 terminus; the germline J gene supplies the remainder. Germline V gene lookup returns CDR1 NNHDY and CDR2 SYVADS. The CDR3 has 13 residues. Germline trimming cut 5 bases from V and 4 bases from J; bases unmatched to any gene: 2.

A remark on this clone: Mouse gene names and germline throughout. The read terminates 4 residues before the CDR3 end, so the remaining end is supplied by the germline J gene. V usage is TRBV13-3 and J usage is TRBJ1-2; the match to TRBD1 covers 8 bases. The germline V gene has CDR1 NNHDY and CDR2 SYVADS. The junction had 5 bases not matched to a gene; V was cut back by 0 bases and J by 4 bases. The CDR3 runs to 15 residues. CDR3 in amino acids: CASSDGTGRGSDYTF. The sequenced CDR3 bases are TGTGCCAGCAGTGATGGGACAGGGAGGGGCTCC.